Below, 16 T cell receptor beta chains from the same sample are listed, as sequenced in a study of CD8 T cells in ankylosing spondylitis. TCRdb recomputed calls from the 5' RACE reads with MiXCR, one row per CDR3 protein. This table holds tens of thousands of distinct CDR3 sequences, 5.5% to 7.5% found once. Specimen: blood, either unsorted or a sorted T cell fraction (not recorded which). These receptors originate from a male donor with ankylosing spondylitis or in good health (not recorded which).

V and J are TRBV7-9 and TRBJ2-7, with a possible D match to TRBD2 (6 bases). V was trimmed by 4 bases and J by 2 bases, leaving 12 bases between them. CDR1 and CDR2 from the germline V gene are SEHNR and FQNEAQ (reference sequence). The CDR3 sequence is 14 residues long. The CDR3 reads CASSYGTGAYEQYF. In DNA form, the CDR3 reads TGTGCCAGCAGCTATGGGACGGGAGCCTACGAGCAGTACTTC. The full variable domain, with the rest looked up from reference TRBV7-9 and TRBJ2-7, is DTGVSQNPRHKITKRGQNVTFRCDPISEHNRLYWYRQTLGQGPEFLTYFQNEAQLEKSRLLSDRFSAERPKGSFSTLEIQRTEQGDSAMYLCASSYGTGAYEQYFGPGTRLTVT.

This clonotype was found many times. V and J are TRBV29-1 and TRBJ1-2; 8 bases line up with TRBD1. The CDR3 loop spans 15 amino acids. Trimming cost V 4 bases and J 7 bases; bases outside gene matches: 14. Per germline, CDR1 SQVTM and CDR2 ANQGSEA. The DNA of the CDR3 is TGCAGCGTTGGCTCCGGACAGGGAATTAACGCTGGCTACACCTTC. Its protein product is CSVGSGQGINAGYTF.

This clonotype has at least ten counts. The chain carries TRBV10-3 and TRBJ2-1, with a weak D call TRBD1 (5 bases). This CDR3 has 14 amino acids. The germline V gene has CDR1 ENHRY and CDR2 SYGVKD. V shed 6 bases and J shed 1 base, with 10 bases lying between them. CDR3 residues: CAIRDSGSYNEQFF. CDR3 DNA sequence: TGTGCCATCAGAGACAGTGGGTCCTACAATGAGCAGTTCTTC.

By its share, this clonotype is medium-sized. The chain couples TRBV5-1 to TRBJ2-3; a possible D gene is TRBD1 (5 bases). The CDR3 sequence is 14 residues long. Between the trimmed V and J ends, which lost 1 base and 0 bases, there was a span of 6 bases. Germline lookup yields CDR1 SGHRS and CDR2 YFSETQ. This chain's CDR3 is CASSLSGSTDTQYF. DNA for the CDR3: TGCGCCAGCAGCTTGTCAGGGAGCACAGATACGCAGTATTTT.

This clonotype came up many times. The CDR3 region has the DNA TGTGCCAGCGATCCGTACCGTCAAAGCTCCGGGAATTCACCCCTCCACTTT. Translated: CASDPYRQSSGNSPLHF. The chain links TRBV6-1 to TRBJ1-6; no firm D call. Germline V gives CDR1 MNHNS, CDR2 SASEGT. The V end was cut by 8 bases, the J end by 7 bases, with 24 bases between. This CDR3 is built from 17 residues.

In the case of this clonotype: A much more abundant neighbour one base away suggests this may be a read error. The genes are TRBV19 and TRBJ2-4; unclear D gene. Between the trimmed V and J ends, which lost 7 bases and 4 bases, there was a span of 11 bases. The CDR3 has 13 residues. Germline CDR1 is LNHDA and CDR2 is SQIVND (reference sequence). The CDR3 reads CASNPGAKNIQYF. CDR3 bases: TGTGCCAGTAACCCGGGCGCTAAAAACATTCAGTACTTC.

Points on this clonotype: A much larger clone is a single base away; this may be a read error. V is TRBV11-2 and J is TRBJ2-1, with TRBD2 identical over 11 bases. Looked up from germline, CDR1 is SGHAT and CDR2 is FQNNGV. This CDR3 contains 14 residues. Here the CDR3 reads CAGSRELAGVTHFF. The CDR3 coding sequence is TGTGCCGGCAGCCGGGAACTAGCGGGGGTCACCCATTTCTTC.

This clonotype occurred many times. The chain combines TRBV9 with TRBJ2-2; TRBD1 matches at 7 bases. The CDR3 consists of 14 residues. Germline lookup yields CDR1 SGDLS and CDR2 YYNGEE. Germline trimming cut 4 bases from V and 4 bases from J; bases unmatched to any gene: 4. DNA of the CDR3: TGTGCCAGCAGCCTAGGGACAGCCACCGGGGAGCTGTTTTTT. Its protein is CASSLGTATGELFF.

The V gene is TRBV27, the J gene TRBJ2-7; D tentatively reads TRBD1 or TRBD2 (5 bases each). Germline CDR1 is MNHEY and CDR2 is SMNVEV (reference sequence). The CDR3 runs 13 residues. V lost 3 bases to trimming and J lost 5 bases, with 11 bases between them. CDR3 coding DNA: TGTGCCAGCAGTTTTGCTGGGACCCACGAGCAGTACTTC. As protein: CASSFAGTHEQYF.

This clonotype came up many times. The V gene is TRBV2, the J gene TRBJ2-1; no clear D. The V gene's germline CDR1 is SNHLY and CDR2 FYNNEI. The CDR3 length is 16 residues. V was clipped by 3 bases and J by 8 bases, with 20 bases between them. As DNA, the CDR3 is TGTGCCAGCAGTGACATAGCACTCGAAAGTCTTCATGAGCAGTTCTTC. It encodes CASSDIALESLHEQFF.

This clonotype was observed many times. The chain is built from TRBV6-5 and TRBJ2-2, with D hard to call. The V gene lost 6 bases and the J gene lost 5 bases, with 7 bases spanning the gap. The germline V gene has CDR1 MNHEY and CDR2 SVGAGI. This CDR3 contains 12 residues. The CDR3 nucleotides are TGTGCCAGCAGCTACACAACCGGGGAGCTGTTTTTT. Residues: CASSYTTGELFF.

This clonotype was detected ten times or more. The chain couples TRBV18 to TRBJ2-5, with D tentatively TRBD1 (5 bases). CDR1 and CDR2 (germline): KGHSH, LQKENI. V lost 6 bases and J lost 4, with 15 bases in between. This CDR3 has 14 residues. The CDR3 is CASSLQVFRETQYF. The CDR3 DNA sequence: TGTGCCAGCTCGTTACAGGTTTTCCGAGAGACCCAGTACTTC.

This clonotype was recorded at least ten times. The CDR3 loop reads CASRSGGGPGELFF. DNA for the CDR3: TGTGCCAGCAGGTCCGGGGGGGGGCCCGGGGAGCTGTTTTTT. The chain links TRBV12-3 or TRBV12-4 to TRBJ2-2; 8 nucleotides match TRBD2. This CDR3 has 14 amino acids. Trimming took 6 bases from V and 6 from J; bases not matched to a gene: 6.

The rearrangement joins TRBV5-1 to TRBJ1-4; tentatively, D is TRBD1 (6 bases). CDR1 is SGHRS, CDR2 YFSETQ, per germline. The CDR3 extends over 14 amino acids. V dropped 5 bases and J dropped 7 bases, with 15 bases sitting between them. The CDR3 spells CASRTSTGSEKLFF. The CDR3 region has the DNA TGCGCCAGCAGGACCAGTACAGGGTCTGAAAAACTGTTTTTT.

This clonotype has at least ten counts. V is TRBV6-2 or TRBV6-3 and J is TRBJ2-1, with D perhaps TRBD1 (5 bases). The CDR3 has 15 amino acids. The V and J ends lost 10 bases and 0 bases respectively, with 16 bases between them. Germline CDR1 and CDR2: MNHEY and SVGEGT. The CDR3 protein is CAISGLKPSYNEQFF. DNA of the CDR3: TGTGCCATCTCAGGGCTGAAGCCCTCCTACAATGAGCAGTTCTTC.

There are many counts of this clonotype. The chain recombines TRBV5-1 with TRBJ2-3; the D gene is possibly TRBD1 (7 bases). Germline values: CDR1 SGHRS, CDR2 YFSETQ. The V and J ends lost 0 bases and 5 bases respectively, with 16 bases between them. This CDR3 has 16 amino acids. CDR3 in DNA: TGCGCCAGCAGCTTGGCCTTGGCAGGGGGGCAAGATACGCAGTATTTT. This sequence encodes CASSLALAGGQDTQYF.